This entry concerns a single T cell receptor beta chain. Healthy Caucasians from Russia aged about 6 to 100 served as donors. A second PCR of about 7 to 12 cycles used a sample-barcoded 5' primer and a J-beta primer mix. TCRdb independently ran MiXCR on the 5' RACE reads; one entry per CDR3 protein. The sample shows approximately 1.5 million distinct CDR3 sequences, roughly 30% of them seen only once. This record belongs to a study of blood T cells in healthy people across ages. After removal of 8 bases from V and 7 bases from J, the junction contained 6 bases not matched to a gene. The length of the CDR3 is 12 residues. CDR1 and CDR2 from the germline V gene are GTSNPN and SVGIG (reference sequence).

The chain joins TRBV30 to TRBJ2-1; 9 bases are a match to TRBD1. This clonotype originated in a woman in her thirties in good health. Material for sequencing was blood. CDR3 region: CAVNRGRNEQFF. CDR3 nucleotides: TGTGCCGTAAACAGGGGGCGGAATGAGCAGTTCTTC.